Many counts were recorded for the clone carrying this TCR beta chain. The sample is drawn from a study of read filtering for tumor transcriptome and immune sequencing. Molecular barcoded adaptors covering alpha/delta and beta/gamma chains were used on about 390 ng RNA. TCRdb analysed the reads with MiXCR anew, one entry per CDR3 protein. The sample includes approximately 90,000 distinct CDR3 sequences, around 12% of them seen just once. The sample was a population of CD138-negative cells sorted from bone marrow. This TCR derives from a donor at least 40 years old with multiple myeloma.

CDR3: CASSLAQPSYEQYF. The DNA for the CDR3 is TGTGCCAGCAGCTTAGCGCAGCCATCCTACGAGCAGTACTTC. The rearrangement links TRBV7-9 to TRBJ2-7; D is uncertain. Germline V lookup: CDR1 SEHNR, CDR2 FQNEAQ (reference sequence). V was shortened by 0 bases and J by 1 base, with 7 bases between the two germline ends. The CDR3 spans 14 residues.